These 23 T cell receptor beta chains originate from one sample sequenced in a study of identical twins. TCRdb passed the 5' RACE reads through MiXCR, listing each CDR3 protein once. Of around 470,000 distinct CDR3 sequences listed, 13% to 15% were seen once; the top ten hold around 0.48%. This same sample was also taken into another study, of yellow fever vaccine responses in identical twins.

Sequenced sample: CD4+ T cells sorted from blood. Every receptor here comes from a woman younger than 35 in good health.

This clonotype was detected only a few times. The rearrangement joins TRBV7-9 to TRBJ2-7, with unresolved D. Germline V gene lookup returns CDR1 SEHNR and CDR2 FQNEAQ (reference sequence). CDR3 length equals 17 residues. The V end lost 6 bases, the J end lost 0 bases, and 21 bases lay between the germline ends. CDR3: CASSSELYRPSSYEQYF. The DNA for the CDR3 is TGTGCCAGCAGTTCAGAACTGTATCGCCCGAGCTCCTACGAGCAGTACTTC.

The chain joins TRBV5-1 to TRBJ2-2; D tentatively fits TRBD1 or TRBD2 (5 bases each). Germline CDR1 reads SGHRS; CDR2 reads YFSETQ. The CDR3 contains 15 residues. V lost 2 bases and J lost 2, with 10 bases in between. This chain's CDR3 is CASSFRDLNTGELFF. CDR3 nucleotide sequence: TGCGCCAGCAGCTTCCGGGACCTCAACACCGGGGAGCTGTTTTTT.

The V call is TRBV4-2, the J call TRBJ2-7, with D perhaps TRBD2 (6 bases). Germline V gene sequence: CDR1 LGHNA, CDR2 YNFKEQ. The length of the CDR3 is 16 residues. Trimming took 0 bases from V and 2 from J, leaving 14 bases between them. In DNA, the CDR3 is TGTGCCAGCAGCCAAGAGTGGGGGGACTTAACCTACGAGCAGTACTTC. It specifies CASSQEWGDLTYEQYF.

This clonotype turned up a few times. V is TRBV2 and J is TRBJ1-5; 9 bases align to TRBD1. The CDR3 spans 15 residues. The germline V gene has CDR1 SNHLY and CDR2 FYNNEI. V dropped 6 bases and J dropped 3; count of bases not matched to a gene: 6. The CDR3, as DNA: TGTGCCAGCAGAGCCGACAGGGGGGCCAATCAGCCCCAGCATTTT. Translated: CASRADRGANQPQHF.

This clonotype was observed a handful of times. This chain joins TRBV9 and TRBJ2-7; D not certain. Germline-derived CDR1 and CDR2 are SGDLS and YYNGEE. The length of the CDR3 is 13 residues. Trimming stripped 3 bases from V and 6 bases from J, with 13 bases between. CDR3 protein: CASSESSSGEQYF. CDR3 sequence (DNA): TGTGCCAGCAGCGAAAGCTCGTCTGGCGAGCAGTACTTC.

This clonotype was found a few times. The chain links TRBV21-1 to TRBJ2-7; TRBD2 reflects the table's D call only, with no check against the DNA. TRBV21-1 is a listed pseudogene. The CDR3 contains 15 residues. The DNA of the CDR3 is TGTGCCAGCAGGATGACTAGCGGGAGCTCCTACGAGCAGTACTTC. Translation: CASRMTSGSSYEQYF.

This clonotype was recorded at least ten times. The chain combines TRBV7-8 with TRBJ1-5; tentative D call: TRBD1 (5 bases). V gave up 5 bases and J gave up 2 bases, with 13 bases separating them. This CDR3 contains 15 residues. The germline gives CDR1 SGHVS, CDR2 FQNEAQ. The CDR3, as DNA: TGTGCCAGCAGCCCCCTTGGAGGGGGCAATCAGCCCCAGCATTTT. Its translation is CASSPLGGGNQPQHF.

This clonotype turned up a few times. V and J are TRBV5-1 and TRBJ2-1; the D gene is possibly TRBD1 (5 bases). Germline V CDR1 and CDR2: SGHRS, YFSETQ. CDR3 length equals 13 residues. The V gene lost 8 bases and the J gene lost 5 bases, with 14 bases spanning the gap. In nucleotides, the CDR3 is TGCGCCAGTCAAGACAGAGTTAACAATGAGCAGTTCTTC. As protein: CASQDRVNNEQFF.

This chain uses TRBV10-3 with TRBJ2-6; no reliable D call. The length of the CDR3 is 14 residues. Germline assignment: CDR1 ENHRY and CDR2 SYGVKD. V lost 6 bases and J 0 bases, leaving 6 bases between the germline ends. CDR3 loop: CAIRQNSGANVLTF. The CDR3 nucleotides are TGTGCCATCAGACAGAACTCTGGGGCCAACGTCCTGACTTTC.

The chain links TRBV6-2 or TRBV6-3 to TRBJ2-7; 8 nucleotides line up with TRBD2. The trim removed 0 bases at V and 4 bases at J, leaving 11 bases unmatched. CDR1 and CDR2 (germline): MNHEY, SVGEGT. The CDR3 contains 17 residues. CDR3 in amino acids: CASSYSRVSGDKYEQYF. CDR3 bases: TGTGCCAGCAGTTACTCGCGTGTTAGCGGGGATAAATACGAGCAGTACTTC.

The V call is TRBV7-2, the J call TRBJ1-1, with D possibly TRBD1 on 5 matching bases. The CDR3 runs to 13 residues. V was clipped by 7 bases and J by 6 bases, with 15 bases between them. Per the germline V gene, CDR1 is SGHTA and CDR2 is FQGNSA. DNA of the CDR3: TGTGCCAGCACCCTCCGGGACTTACCTGAAGCTTTCTTT. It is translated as CASTLRDLPEAFF.

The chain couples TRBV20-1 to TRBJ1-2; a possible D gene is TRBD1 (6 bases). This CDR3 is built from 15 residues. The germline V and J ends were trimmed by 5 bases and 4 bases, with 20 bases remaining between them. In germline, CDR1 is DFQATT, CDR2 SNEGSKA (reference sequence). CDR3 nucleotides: TGCAGTGCTTACGGACAGTTCGGTTCGAGCTATGGCTACACCTTC. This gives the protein CSAYGQFGSSYGYTF.

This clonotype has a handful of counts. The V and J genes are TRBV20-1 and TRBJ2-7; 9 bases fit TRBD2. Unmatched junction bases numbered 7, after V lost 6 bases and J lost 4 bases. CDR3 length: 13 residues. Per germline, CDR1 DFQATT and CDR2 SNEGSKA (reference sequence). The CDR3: CSALSGSSYEQYF. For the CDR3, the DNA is TGCAGTGCGCTTAGCGGGAGTAGTTACGAGCAGTACTTC.

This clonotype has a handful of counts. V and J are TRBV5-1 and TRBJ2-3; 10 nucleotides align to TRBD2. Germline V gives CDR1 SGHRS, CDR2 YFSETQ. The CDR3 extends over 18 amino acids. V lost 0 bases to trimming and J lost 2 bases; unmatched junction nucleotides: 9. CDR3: CASSLEGASGSLTDTQYF. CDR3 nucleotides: TGCGCCAGCAGCTTGGAGGGCGCTAGCGGGAGTCTCACAGATACGCAGTATTTT. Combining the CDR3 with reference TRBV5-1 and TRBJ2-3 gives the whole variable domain KAGVTQTPRYLIKTRGQQVTLSCSPISGHRSVSWYQQTPGQGLQFLFEYFSETQRNKGNFPGRFSGRQFSNSRSEMNVSTLELGDSALYLCASSLEGASGSLTDTQYFGPGTRLTVL.

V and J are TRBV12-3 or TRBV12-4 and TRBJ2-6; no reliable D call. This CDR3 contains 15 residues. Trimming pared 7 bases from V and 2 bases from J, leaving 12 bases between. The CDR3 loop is CASTPDGPGANVLTF. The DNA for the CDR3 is TGTGCCAGCACACCAGACGGGCCTGGGGCCAACGTCCTGACTTTC.

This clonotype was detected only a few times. CDR3 region: CASSRSQDNEQFF. The CDR3, as DNA: TGTGCCAGCAGTCGATCACAGGACAATGAGCAGTTCTTC. The rearrangement joins TRBV12-3 or TRBV12-4 to TRBJ2-1; D might be TRBD1 (5 bases). Trimming left V 5 bases short and J 5 bases short, with 10 bases between. The CDR3 loop spans 13 amino acids.

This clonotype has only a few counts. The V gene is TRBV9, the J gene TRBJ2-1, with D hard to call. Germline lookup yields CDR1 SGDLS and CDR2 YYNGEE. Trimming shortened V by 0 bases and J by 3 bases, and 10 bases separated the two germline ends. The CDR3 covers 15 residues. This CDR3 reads CASSVDGGNYNEQFF. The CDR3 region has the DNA TGTGCCAGCAGCGTAGATGGCGGAAACTACAATGAGCAGTTCTTC.

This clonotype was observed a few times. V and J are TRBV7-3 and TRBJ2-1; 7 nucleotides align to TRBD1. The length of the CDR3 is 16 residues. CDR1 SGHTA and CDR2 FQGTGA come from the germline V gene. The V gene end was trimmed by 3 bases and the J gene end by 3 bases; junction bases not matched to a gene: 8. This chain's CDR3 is CASSFFPGQDYNEQFF. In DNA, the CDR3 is TGTGCCAGCAGCTTTTTCCCCGGACAGGACTACAATGAGCAGTTCTTC. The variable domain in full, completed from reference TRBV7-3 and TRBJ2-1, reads GAGVSQTPSNKVTEKGKYVELRCDPISGHTALYWYRQSLGQGPEFLIYFQGTGAADDSGLPNDRFFAVRPEGSVSTLKIQRTERGDSAVYLCASSFFPGQDYNEQFFGPGTRLTVL.

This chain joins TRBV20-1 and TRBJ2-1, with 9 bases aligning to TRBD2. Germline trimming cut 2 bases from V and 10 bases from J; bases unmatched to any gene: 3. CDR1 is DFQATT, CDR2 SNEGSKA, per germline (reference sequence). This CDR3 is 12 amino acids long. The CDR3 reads CSARRGLAEQFF. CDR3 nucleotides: TGCAGTGCTAGACGCGGACTAGCGGAGCAGTTCTTC.

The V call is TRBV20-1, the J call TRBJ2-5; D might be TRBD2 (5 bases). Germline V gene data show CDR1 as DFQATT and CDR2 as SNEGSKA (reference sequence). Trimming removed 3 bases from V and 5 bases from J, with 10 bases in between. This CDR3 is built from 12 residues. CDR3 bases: TGCAGTGCTAGTGGGTGGGAGGAGACCCAGTACTTC. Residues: CSASGWEETQYF.

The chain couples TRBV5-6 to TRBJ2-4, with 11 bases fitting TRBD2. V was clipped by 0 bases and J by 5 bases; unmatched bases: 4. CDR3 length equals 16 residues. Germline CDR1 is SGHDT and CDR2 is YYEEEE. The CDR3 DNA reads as TGTGCCAGCAGCTTGGTGCCTAGCGGGGGGCAAAACATTCAGTACTTC. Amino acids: CASSLVPSGGQNIQYF.

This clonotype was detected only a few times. The DNA of the CDR3 is TGCAGTGCTAGAGTAATGGCAGGGTGGCGGGAGCAGTACTTC. Its protein is CSARVMAGWREQYF. The chain links TRBV20-1 to TRBJ2-7; TRBD1 is a possible D gene (5 bases). The CDR3 sequence is 14 residues long. Trimming shortened V by 1 base and J by 7 bases, and 17 bases separated the two germline ends. The V gene's germline CDR1 is DFQATT and CDR2 SNEGSKA (reference sequence).

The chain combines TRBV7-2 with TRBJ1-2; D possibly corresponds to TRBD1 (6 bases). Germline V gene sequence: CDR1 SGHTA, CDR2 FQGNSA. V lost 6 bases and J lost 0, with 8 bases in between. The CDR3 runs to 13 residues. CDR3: CASRQGANYGYTF. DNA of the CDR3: TGTGCCAGCAGACAGGGAGCTAACTATGGCTACACCTTC.